Shown below are 17 T cell receptor beta chains from a single sample sequenced in a study of blood T cell repertoires in COVID-19. Generated by immunoSEQ multiplex PCR, the TCRdb table keeps only in-frame clones and is missing some. This table has approximately 84,000 clones, around 79% appearing once. Sequencing was done on a sample of peripheral blood. The receptors here all came from a man aged 45-65 years with active or convalescent COVID-19.

The CDR3 DNA sequence: TGCAGCGTAGCACAGGCGAAAGGCTATGGCTACACCTTC. This translates into CSVAQAKGYGYTF. The gene calls are TRBV29-1 and TRBJ1-2; D perhaps matches TRBD1 (5 bases). The CDR3 is 13 residues long. The V end was cut by 6 bases, the J end by 4 bases, with 15 bases between. The germline CDR1 and CDR2 sequences are SQVTM and ANQGSEA.

This clone was detected once. The rearrangement uses TRBV21-1 and TRBJ2-1; TRBD2 is taken as the D call from the table, unchecked against the DNA. TRBV21-1 is a documented pseudogene. This CDR3 is built from 16 residues. The CDR3 region has the DNA TGTGCCAGCAGCAAAGAGAAGCGGGGGGCCCAAGATGAGCAGTTCTTC. It codes for CASSKEKRGAQDEQFF.

The table lists this clone with a few counts. The chain recombines TRBV19 with TRBJ1-1, with 8 bases fitting TRBD1. This CDR3 is 13 amino acids long. Per the germline V gene, CDR1 is LNHDA and CDR2 is SQIVND (reference sequence). Trimming took 0 bases from V and 6 from J; bases not matched to a gene: 0. CDR3 protein: CASSIDRGPEAFF. DNA for the CDR3: TGTGCCAGTAGTATAGACAGGGGGCCTGAAGCTTTCTTT.

In this sample, this clone turned up a few times. J is TRBJ2-2 and V is TRBV3-1 (or the pseudogene TRBV3-2), with D unresolved. The CDR3 is made up of 15 amino acids. V shed 1 base and J shed 13 bases, with 19 bases lying between them. Germline V gene sequence: CDR1 LGHDT, CDR2 YNNKEL (reference sequence). CDR3: CASSQATPAPTGLFF. The CDR3 coding sequence is TGTGCCAGCAGCCAAGCCACGCCCGCCCCCACGGGGCTGTTTTTT.

The gene calls are TRBV5-8 and TRBJ2-3; D might be TRBD2 (5 bases). V shed 6 bases and J shed 3 bases, with 14 bases lying between them. This CDR3 region has 14 residues. Germline CDR1 and CDR2: SGHTS and YDEGEE. The CDR3 DNA sequence: TGTGCCAGCATTCACGGGGTTAGGACAGATACGCAGTATTTT. The encoded protein is CASIHGVRTDTQYF.

The chain couples TRBV11-1 to TRBJ2-1, with 8 bases that match TRBD1. This CDR3 is built from 12 residues. In germline, CDR1 is SGHAT, CDR2 FQDESV (reference sequence). Trimming removed 8 bases from V and 9 bases from J; junction bases left unmatched: 6. The CDR3 sequence is CASGQGAGEQFF. The CDR3 DNA is TGTGCCAGCGGTCAGGGGGCGGGTGAGCAGTTCTTC. Full variable domain (rest looked up from reference TRBV11-1 and TRBJ2-1): EAEVAQSPRYKITEKSQAVAFWCDPISGHATLYWYRQILGQGPELLVQFQDESVVDDSQLPKDRFSAERLKGVDSTLKIQPAELGDSAMYLCASGQGAGEQFFGPGTRLTVL.

Here the CDR3 reads CASSPGGVYGYTF. The CDR3 DNA reads as TGTGCCAGCAGCCCTGGGGGGGTTTATGGCTACACCTTC. The V call is TRBV7-9, the J call TRBJ1-2; perhaps TRBD1 as D (5 bases). Germline V gene lookup returns CDR1 SEHNR and CDR2 FQNEAQ (reference sequence). The germline V and J ends were trimmed by 5 bases and 5 bases, with 12 bases remaining between them. This CDR3 has 13 residues.

This clone was detected only a few times. The rearrangement links TRBV13 to TRBJ1-1; no firm D call. Trimming left V 2 bases short and J 4 bases short, with 29 bases between. The CDR3 is made up of 20 amino acids. CDR1 PRHDT and CDR2 FYEKMQ come from the germline V gene (reference sequence). CDR3 coding DNA: TGTGCCAGCAGCTTAAACGCCCCTGGGCCCCATCGGATGCTGGGCACTGAAGCTTTCTTT. Translated, it gives CASSLNAPGPHRMLGTEAFF.

The chain uses TRBV7-2 and TRBJ2-3; 7 bases agree with TRBD2. Losses at the gene ends were 5 bases for V and 2 bases for J; bases not matched to a gene: 7. Germline loops: CDR1 SGHTA, CDR2 FQGNSA. This CDR3 has 15 residues. The CDR3 sequence: CASSATSENTDTQYF. Here the CDR3 DNA reads TGTGCCAGCAGCGCAACTAGCGAAAACACAGATACGCAGTATTTT.

This chain links TRBV6-5 with TRBJ2-5, with TRBD1 identical over 9 bases. The CDR3 is 11 residues long. CDR1 MNHEY and CDR2 SVGAGI come from the germline V gene. The J segment lost 5 bases and the V segment lost 11 bases, leaving 3 bases of the junction unmatched. The CDR3 region has the DNA TGTGCCGTACAGGGGGCCGAGACCCAGTACTTC. This gives the protein CAVQGAETQYF.

Of note for this clone: The same CDR3 is also encoded by other DNA sequences in this sample. The chain links TRBV9 to TRBJ1-5, with 8 bases aligning to TRBD1. The ends lost 0 bases at V and 6 bases at J; junction bases unmatched: 2. CDR3 length: 14 residues. Germline V CDR1 and CDR2: SGDLS, YYNGEE. The CDR3 loop reads CASSVAGGGQPQHF. The DNA for the CDR3 is TGTGCCAGCAGCGTAGCAGGGGGCGGTCAGCCCCAGCATTTT.

Only one count was recorded for this clone. The genes are TRBV11-3 and TRBJ1-3; 7 bases are a match to TRBD1. In germline, CDR1 is SGHNT, CDR2 YENEEA. This CDR3 is 13 amino acids long. Trimming took 10 bases from V and 1 from J; bases not matched to a gene: 4. The CDR3, as DNA: TGTGCCACCCAGGGGGGTTCTGGAAACACCATATATTTT. This translates into CATQGGSGNTIYF.

V and J are TRBV13 and TRBJ1-1; 9 bases fit TRBD1. V lost 5 bases and J lost 5; bases outside the gene matches: 6. Germline CDR1 and CDR2: PRHDT and FYEKMQ (reference sequence). The CDR3 runs 14 residues. The CDR3 region is CASSIDRGWTEAFF. The CDR3, as DNA: TGTGCCAGCAGCATCGACAGGGGGTGGACTGAAGCTTTCTTT.

This chain connects TRBV20-1 to TRBJ1-2; TRBD1 is a possible D gene (6 bases). CDR3 length: 11 residues. The germline V gene has CDR1 DFQATT and CDR2 SNEGSKA (reference sequence). Trimming took 2 bases from V and 8 from J, leaving 9 bases between them. CDR3 in amino acids: CSARQGSGYTF. The CDR3 DNA follows: TGCAGTGCTAGACAGGGGAGCGGCTACACCTTC.

The V gene is TRBV16, the J gene TRBJ1-3; 8 nucleotides match TRBD1. The germline V gene has CDR1 KGHSY and CDR2 FQNENV. There are 16 residues in the CDR3. Trimming at V came to 0 bases and at J to 4 bases, leaving 5 bases not matched to a gene. CDR3 DNA sequence: TGTGCCAGCAGCCAATCGTCCAGGGGGCTCGGAAACACCATATATTTT. This sequence encodes CASSQSSRGLGNTIYF. Supplemented by reference TRBV16 and TRBJ1-3, the full variable domain reads GEEVAQTPKHLVRGEGQKAKLYCAPIKGHSYVFWYQQVLKNEFKFLISFQNENVFDETGMPKERFSAKCLPNSPCSLEIQATKLEDSAVYFCASSQSSRGLGNTIYFGEGSWLTVV.

V and J are TRBV5-1 and TRBJ2-1; possibly TRBD2 for D (5 bases). Trimming shortened V by 10 bases and J by 1 base, and 12 bases separated the two germline ends. The germline V gene has CDR1 SGHRS and CDR2 YFSETQ. The CDR3 is made up of 13 amino acids. CDR3 DNA sequence: TGCGCCCTCGCCCGAGGGTCCTACAATGAGCAGTTCTTC. This encodes CALARGSYNEQFF.

For the CDR3, the DNA is TGCAGCGTTAATACAGGGAAACGTAATGAAAAACTGTTTTTT. This encodes CSVNTGKRNEKLFF. The gene calls are TRBV29-1 and TRBJ1-4; tentative D call: TRBD1 (6 bases). Germline CDR1 and CDR2: SQVTM and ANQGSEA. V dropped 5 bases and J dropped 4 bases, with 14 bases sitting between them. The CDR3 runs to 14 residues.